Below are 8 T cell receptor delta chains sequenced from a single sample in a study of γδ T cells in repeated Plasmodium falciparum infection. Bulk repertoires came from Vgamma9/Vdelta2+ or Vdelta2-negative gammadelta T cells flow-sorted from PBMC. TCRdb used CATT to re-call clones from the multiplex PCR reads. The sample comprises roughly 90,000 delta-chain clones, almost 1.5% of which are singletons, and 7% to 9.5% rests with the top ten. Sample: gamma-delta T cells from blood. These receptors were obtained from a pool of human donors (malaria-infected and uninfected, not separated).

Remarks on this clone: A far bigger clonotype differs at one base, so this is likely a read error. This CDR3 is also generated by other DNA sequences in the sample. The rearrangement uses TRDV1 and TRDJ1; perhaps TRDD2 as D (5 bases). TCRdb does not report a J gene; here it was assigned by matching the DNA to germline references. CDR3 length equals 22 residues. V lost 5 bases to trimming and J lost 6 bases, with 40 bases between them. Germline lookup yields CDR1 TSWWSYY and CDR2 QGS. The CDR3 sequence: CALGFHLHLREGVGSSGYKLIF. DNA of the CDR3: TGTGCTCTTGGGTTCCACCTCCACCTACGGGAGGGAGTTGGTTCCAGCGGTTATAAACTCATCTTT.

In its sample, this clone was seen many times. TCRdb's protein, taken from a much larger clone, differs from this DNA's translation at residue 5, likely owing to a read error; the protein displayed comes from the DNA. V gene TRDV2 combines with J gene TRDJ1; no firm D call. Germline V gene lookup returns CDR1 GEAIGNYY and CDR2 EKD. Trimming removed 3 bases from V and 0 bases from J, with 13 bases in between. This CDR3 contains 15 residues. As DNA, the CDR3 is TGTGCCTGTGACGCCGGAGCCGCGTACACCGATAAACTCATCTTT. Residues: CACDAGAAYTDKLIF.

This clone was counted many times. The amino acid sequence in TCRdb belongs to a much larger clone and departs from this DNA's translation at residue 13, likely a sequencing read error; the sequence shown is translated from the DNA. The CDR3 DNA is TGTGCTCTTGGGGAAGCCTTCTTCCTCGACGGGAGAGTGGGTAAACTCATCTTT. This translates into CALGEAFFLDGRVGKLIF. The rearrangement uses TRDV1 and TRDJ1; TRDD2 might be the D (6 bases). The CDR3 covers 18 residues. V shed 2 bases and J shed 7 bases, with 26 bases lying between them. Germline assignment: CDR1 TSWWSYY and CDR2 QGS.

This clone was counted at least ten times. The same CDR3 is also encoded by other DNA sequences in this sample. The chain couples TRDV3 to TRDJ1; 10 bases map to TRDD3. Germline loops: CDR1 TVYSNPD, CDR2 GDNSRS (reference sequence). The V segment lost 2 bases and the J segment 6 bases; nucleotides outside the gene matches: 15. The CDR3 covers 16 residues. CDR3: CAFPRTGGSVDNKLIF. The CDR3 coding sequence is TGTGCCTTTCCTCGTACTGGGGGATCAGTCGACAATAAACTCATCTTT.

For this clone: For this DNA, TCRdb reports the protein of a much larger clone, which diverges at residue 5, most likely from a read error; the protein presented here is translated directly from the DNA. J is TRDJ1 and V is TRDV3, with a weak D call TRDD3 (5 bases). The CDR3 extends over 15 amino acids. Per germline, CDR1 TVYSNPD and CDR2 GDNSRS (reference sequence). V was trimmed by 0 bases and J by 3 bases, leaving 17 bases between them. The CDR3 loop is CAFREGTPAADKLIF. The CDR3, as DNA: TGTGCCTTTAGAGAGGGGACCCCGGCGGCCGATAAACTCATCTTT.

This clone was recorded a few times. The translation of this DNA and the TCRdb protein of a much larger clone differ at residue 9, probably owing to a read error; the protein shown here is translated from the DNA. V gene TRDV1 combines with J gene TRDJ1; 8 bases map to TRDD3. Germline CDR1 reads TSWWSYY; CDR2 reads QGS. The CDR3 spans 19 residues. V shed 0 bases and J 0 bases; nucleotides not matched to a gene: 12. The chain's CDR3 is CALGELAPTWGTYTDKLIF. The CDR3 DNA sequence: TGTGCTCTTGGGGAACTAGCTCCTACCTGGGGGACGTACACCGATAAACTCATCTTT.

This clone was observed at least ten times. CDR3 nucleotides: TGTGCTCTTGGGGAAATCCTGGGGGATCTGGGCGATAAACTCATCTTT. This gives the protein CALGEILGDLGDKLIF. The chain has TRDV1 and TRDJ1, with 9 nucleotides matching TRDD3. V lost 2 bases, J lost 4 bases, and 8 bases stayed unmatched. Germline V gene lookup returns CDR1 TSWWSYY and CDR2 QGS. CDR3 length: 16 residues.

This clone has just a few counts. This likely reflects a read error, since a far larger clone is one base away. Other DNA sequences from this sample encode an identical CDR3 as well. The rearrangement joins TRDV1 to TRDJ1; 9 nucleotides match TRDD3. The germline V gene has CDR1 TSWWSYY and CDR2 QGS. The CDR3 loop spans 15 amino acids. V lost 2 bases and J lost 10; bases outside the gene matches: 11. CDR3 in amino acids: CALGEGLHWGNTLIF. For the CDR3, the DNA is TGTGCTCTTGGGGAAGGTCTACACTGGGGGAACACACTCATCTTT.